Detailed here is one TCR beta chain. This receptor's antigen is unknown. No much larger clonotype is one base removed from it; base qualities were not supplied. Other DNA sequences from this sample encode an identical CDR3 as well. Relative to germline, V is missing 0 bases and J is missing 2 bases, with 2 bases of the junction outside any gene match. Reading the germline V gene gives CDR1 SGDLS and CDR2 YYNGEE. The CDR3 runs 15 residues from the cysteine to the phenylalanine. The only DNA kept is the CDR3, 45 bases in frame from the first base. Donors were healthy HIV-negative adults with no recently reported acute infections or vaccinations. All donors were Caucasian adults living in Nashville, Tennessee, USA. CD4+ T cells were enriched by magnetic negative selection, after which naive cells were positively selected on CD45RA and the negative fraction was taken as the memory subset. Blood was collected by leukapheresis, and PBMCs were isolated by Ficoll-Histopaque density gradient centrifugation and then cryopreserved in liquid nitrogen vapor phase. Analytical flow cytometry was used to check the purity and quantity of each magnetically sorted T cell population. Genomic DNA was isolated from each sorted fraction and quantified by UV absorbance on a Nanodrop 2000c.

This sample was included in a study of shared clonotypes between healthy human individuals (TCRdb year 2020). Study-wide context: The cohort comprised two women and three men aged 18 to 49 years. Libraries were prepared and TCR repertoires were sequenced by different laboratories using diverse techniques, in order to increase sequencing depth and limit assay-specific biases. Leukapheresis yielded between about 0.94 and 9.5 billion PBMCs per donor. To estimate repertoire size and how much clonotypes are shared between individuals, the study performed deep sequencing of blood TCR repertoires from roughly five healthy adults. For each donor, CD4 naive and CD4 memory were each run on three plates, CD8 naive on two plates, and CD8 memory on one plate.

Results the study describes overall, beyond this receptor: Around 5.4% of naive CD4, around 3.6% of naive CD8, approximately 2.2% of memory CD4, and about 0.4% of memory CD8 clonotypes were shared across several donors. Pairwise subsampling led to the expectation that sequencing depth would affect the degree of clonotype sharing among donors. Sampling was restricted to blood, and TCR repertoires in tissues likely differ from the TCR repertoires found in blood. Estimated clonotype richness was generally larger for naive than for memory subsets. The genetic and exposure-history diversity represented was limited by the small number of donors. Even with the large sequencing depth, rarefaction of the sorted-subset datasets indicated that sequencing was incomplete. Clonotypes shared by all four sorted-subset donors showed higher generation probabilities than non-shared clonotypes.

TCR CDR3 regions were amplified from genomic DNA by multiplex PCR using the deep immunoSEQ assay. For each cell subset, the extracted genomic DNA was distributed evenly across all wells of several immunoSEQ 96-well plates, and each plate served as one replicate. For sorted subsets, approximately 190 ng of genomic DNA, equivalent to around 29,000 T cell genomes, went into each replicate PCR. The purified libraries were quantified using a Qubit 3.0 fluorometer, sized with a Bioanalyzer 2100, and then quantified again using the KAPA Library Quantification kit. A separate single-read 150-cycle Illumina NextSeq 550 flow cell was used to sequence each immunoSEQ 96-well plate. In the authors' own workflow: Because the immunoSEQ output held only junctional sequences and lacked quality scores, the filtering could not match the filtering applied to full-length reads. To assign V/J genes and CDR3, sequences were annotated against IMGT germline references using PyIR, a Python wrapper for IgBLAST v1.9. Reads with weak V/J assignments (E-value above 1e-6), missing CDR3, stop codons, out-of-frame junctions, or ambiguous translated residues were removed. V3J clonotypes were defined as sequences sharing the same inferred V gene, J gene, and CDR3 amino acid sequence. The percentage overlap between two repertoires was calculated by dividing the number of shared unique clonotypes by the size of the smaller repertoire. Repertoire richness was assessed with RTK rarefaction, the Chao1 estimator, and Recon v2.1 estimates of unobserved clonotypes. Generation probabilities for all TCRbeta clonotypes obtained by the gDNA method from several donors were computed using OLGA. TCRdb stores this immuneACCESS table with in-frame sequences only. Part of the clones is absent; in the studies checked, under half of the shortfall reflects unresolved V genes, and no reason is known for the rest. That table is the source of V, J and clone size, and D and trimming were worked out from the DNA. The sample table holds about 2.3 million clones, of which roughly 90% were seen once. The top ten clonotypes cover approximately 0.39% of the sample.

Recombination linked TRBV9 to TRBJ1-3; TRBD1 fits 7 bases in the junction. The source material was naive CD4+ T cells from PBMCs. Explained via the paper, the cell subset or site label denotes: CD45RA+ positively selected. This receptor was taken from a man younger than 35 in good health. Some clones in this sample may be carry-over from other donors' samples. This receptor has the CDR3 CASSVVGQTGNTIYF. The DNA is TGTGCCAGCAGCGTAGTGGGACAGACTGGAAACACCATATATTTT.